This TCR beta chain was sequenced for a study of blood T cell repertoires in COVID-19. Sequencing used immunoSEQ multiplex PCR; TCRdb keeps in-frame clones, though not all of them. Among 200,000 or so clones listed, 87% were seen once. Trimming at V came to 7 bases and at J to 9 bases, leaving 8 bases not matched to a gene. CDR3 length equals 13 residues. Germline CDR1 is SGHAT and CDR2 is FQNNGV. The clonotype originates from a man aged 30-40 years in a cohort exposed to, infected with or recovered from COVID-19 (not recorded which). The chain is built from TRBV11-2 and TRBJ2-1, with 8 bases identical to TRBD2. The sequenced sample was PBMCs or T cells enriched from blood (not recorded which). CDR3 region: CASTPAREGEQFF. The CDR3 bases are TGTGCCAGCACCCCGGCCCGGGAGGGTGAGCAGTTCTTC.